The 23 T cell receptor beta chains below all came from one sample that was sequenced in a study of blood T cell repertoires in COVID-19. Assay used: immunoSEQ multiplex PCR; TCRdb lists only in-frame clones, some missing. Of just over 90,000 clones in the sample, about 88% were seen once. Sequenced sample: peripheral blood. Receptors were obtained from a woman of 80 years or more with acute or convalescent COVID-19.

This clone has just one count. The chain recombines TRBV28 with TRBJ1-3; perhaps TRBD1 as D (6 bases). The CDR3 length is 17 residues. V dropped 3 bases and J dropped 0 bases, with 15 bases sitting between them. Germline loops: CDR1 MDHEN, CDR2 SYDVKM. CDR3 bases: TGTGCCAGCAGTTTCGGGGGGCTAGGAGTCTCTGGAAACACCATATATTTT. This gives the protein CASSFGGLGVSGNTIYF.

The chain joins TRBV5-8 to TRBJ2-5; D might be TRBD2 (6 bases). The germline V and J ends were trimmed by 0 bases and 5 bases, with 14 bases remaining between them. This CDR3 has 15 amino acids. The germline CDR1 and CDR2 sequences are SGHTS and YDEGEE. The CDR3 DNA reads TGTGCCAGCAGCTTGGCCGGGGGAACCAAGGAGACCCAGTACTTC. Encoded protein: CASSLAGGTKETQYF.

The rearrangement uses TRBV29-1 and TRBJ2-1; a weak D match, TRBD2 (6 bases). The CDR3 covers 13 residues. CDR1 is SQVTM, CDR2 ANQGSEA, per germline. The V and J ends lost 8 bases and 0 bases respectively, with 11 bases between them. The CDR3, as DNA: TGCAGCTACATCGGGGGCTCCTACAATGAGCAGTTCTTC. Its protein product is CSYIGGSYNEQFF.

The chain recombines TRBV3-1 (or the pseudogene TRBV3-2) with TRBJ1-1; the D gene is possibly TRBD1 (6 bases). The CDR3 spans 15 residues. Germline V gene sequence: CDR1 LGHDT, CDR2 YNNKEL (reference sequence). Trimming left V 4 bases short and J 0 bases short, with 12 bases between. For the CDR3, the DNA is TGTGCCAGCAGCCGCAACAGGGTCATGAACACTGAAGCTTTCTTT. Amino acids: CASSRNRVMNTEAFF.

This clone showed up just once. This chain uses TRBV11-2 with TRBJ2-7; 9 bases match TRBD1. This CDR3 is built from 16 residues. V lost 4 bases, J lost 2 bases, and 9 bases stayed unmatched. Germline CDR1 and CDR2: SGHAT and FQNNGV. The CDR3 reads CASSSGQGKGAYEQYF. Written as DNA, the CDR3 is TGTGCCAGCAGCTCCGGACAGGGGAAGGGAGCCTACGAGCAGTACTTC. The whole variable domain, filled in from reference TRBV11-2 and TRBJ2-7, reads EAGVAQSPRYKIIEKRQSVAFWCNPISGHATLYWYQQILGQGPKLLIQFQNNGVVDDSQLPKDRFSAERLKGVDSTLKIQPAKLEDSAVYLCASSSGQGKGAYEQYFGPGTRLTVT.

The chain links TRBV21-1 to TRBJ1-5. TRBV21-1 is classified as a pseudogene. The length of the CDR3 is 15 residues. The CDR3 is CASSFAGEGNQPQHF. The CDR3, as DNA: TGTGCCAGCAGCTTCGCGGGGGAGGGCAATCAGCCCCAGCATTTT.

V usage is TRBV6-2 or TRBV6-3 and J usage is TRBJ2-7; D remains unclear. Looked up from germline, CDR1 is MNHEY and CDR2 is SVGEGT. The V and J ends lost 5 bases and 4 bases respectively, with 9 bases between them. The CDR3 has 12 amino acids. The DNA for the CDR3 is TGTGCCAGCAGTACAACAAGATACGAGCAGTACTTC. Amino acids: CASSTTRYEQYF.

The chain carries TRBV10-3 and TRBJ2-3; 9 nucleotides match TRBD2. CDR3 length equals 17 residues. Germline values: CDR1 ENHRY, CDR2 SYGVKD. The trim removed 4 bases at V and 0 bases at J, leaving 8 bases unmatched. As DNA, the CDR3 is TGTGCCATCAGTGGCCTCCTAGCGGGGTCTAGCACAGATACGCAGTATTTT. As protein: CAISGLLAGSSTDTQYF.

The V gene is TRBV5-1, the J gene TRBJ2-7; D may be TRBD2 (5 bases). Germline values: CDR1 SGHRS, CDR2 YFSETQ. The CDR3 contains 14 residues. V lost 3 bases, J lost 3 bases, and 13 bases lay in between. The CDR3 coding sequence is TGCGCCAGCAGCTCCGAGGCCGGGGTCTACGAGCAGTACTTC. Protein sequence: CASSSEAGVYEQYF.

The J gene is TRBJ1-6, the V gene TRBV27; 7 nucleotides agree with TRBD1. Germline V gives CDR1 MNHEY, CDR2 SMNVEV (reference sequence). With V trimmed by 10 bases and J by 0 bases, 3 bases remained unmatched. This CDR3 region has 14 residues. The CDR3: CATRQGSYNSPLHF. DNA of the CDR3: TGTGCCACCAGACAGGGCTCCTATAATTCACCCCTCCACTTT.

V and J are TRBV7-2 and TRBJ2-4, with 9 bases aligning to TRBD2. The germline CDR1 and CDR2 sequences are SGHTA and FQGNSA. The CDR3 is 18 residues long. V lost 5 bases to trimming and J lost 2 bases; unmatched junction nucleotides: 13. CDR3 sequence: CASSPRVLAGYPKNIQYF. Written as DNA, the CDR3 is TGTGCCAGCAGCCCTAGGGTCCTAGCGGGGTACCCCAAAAACATTCAGTACTTC.

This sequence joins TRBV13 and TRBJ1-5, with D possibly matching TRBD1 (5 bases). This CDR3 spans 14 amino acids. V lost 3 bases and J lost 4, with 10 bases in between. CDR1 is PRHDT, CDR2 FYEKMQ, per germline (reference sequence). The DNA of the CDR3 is TGTGCCAGCAGCTTCACAGGAGTTAATCAGCCCCAGCATTTT. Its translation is CASSFTGVNQPQHF.

CDR3 in amino acids: CASSFLGENIQYF. As DNA, the CDR3 is TGCGCCAGCAGCTTTTTAGGGGAAAACATTCAGTACTTC. V gene TRBV5-1 combines with J gene TRBJ2-4; D is perhaps TRBD1 (5 bases). Germline-derived CDR1 and CDR2 are SGHRS and YFSETQ. The CDR3 spans 13 residues. Trimming removed 2 bases at V and 5 bases at J, with 8 bases between.

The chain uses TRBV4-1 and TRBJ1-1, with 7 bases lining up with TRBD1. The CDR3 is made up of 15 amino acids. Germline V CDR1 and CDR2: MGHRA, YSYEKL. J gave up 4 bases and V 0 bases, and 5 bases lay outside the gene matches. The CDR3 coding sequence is TGCGCCAGCAGCCAAGACGACAGGGAAGCCACTGAAGCTTTCTTT. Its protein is CASSQDDREATEAFF.

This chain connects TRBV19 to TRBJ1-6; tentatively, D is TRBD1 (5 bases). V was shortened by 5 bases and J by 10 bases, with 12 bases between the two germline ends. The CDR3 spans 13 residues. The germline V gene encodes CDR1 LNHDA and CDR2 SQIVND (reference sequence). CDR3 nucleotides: TGTGCCAGTAGTGGGCAGGGTTACTCACCCCTCCACTTT. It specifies CASSGQGYSPLHF.

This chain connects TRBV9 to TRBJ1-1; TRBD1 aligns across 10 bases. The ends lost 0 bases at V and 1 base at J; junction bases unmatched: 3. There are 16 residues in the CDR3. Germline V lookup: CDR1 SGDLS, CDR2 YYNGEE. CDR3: CASSVGQGARNTEAFF. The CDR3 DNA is TGTGCCAGCAGCGTAGGACAGGGGGCCCGGAACACTGAAGCTTTCTTT.

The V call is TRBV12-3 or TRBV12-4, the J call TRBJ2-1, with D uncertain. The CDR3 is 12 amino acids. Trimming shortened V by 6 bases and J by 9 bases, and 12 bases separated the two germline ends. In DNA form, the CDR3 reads TGTGCCAGCAGCAGACTCGAAGGTGAGCAGTTCTTC. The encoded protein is CASSRLEGEQFF.

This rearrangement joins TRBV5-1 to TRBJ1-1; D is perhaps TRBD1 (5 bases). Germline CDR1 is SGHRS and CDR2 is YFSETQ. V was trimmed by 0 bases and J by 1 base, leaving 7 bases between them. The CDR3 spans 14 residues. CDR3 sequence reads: CASSLADRNTEAFF. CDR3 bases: TGCGCCAGCAGCTTGGCCGACAGGAACACTGAAGCTTTCTTT.

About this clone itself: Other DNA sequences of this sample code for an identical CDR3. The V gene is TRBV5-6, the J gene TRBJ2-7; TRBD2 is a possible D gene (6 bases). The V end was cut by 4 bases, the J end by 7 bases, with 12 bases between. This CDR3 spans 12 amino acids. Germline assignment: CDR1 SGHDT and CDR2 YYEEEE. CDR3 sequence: CASSLEAGEQYF. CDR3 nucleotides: TGTGCCAGCAGCCTGGAGGCGGGAGAGCAGTACTTC.

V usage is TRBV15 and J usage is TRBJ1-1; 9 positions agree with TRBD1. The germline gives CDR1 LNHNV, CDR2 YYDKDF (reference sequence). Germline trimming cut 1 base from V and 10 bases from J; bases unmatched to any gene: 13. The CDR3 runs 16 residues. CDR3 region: CATSRARLGQGVGAFF. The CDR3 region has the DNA TGTGCCACCAGCAGAGCAAGACTGGGACAGGGCGTGGGAGCTTTCTTT.

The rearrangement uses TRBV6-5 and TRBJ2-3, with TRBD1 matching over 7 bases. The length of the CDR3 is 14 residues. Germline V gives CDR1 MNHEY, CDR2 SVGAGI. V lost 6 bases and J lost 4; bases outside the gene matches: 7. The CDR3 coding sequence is TGTGCCAGCAGATCCCGGGACAGTGCAGATACGCAGTATTTT. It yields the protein CASRSRDSADTQYF.

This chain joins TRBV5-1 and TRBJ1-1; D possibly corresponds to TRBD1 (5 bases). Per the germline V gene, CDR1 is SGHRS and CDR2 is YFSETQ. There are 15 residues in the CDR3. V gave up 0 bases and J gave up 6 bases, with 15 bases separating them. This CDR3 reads CASSLGGSWGAEAFF. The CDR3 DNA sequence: TGCGCCAGCAGCTTGGGTGGCAGTTGGGGCGCTGAAGCTTTCTTT.

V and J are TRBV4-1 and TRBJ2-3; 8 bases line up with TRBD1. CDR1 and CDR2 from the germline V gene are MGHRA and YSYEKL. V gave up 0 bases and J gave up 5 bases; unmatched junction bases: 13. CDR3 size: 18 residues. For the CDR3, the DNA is TGCGCCAGCAGCCAAGACCCAGGACAGGGTACCCTACGAGATACGCAGTATTTT. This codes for CASSQDPGQGTLRDTQYF.